This T cell receptor (beta chain) was observed in a study of blood T cells in healthy people across ages (dated by TCRdb to between 2015 and 2016). For the study in its entirety: In model experiments, roughly one uniquely barcoded TCR beta cDNA molecule per two T cells was captured by template switching. The study measured age-related changes in TCR beta repertoire diversity using deep sequencing normalized with unique cDNA molecular identifiers. The donors were divided into four age groups: young (average around 17 years), middle-aged (about 39), aged (around 59) and long-lived (roughly 88). Two additional independent replicas of 1 million unique cDNA reads from the same blood draw were analyzed for two donors (one aged 18 to 29 and one aged 80 or older).

A word on this clonotype: Its antigen is unknown. Mismatch with germline at one junction end may stem from a read error.

The CDR3 measures 17 amino acids from cysteine to phenylalanine. The DNA shown is the 51-base CDR3, in frame from base 1. Per the germline V gene (reference sequence), DFQATT is the CDR1 and SNEGSKA is the CDR2. The paper as a whole reports these results and caveats: Compared with the aged group, more naive CD4+ T cells, fewer expanded clones and increased TCR diversity were shown by the long-lived group, suggesting age selection. Observed TCR beta diversity per million T cells fell roughly linearly with age, and a significant reduction was already apparent by age about 36. Estimates of total diversity from one million sequenced T cells were regarded as lower bounds and underestimates. A strong correlation was found between observed TCR beta diversity and the percentage of naive T cells measured by flow cytometry. Because profiling used bulk unsorted PBMCs, naive and antigen-experienced compartments could not be compared conclusively. Donor CMV infection status was unknown, potentially confounding age-related changes in expanded clonotypes.

The 39 donors, aged about 6 to 95 years, were systemically healthy Caucasian individuals from Russia. Each donor gave 8 to 10 milliliters of peripheral blood, collected into EDTA-treated Vacutainer tubes. Ficoll-Paque density-gradient centrifugation was used to isolate PBMCs, with at least 6 million obtained per sample. Total RNA was extracted from PBMCs with Trizol reagent, with at least 5 micrograms obtained per sample. The percentages of naive CD45RAhigh/CD27high T cells were determined by flow cytometry on a PBMC aliquot from every donor. The library relied on 5' RACE. Reads for this sample came from an Illumina HiSeq 2500. A second PCR of roughly 7 to 11 cycles was performed with a sample-barcoded 5' primer and a J-beta primer mix. A template-switch 5' adaptor carrying 12 random nucleotides introduced a unique molecular identifier onto each TCR beta cDNA molecule. Each sample yielded at least 2.5 million CDR3-containing paired-end reads. First-strand cDNA was synthesized from all RNA with the Mint cDNA synthesis kit, primed by a TRBC-specific oligonucleotide. Following uracil-DNA glycosylase treatment, all cDNA underwent a first 18-cycle PCR with the universal primers M1SS and BC2_uni_R. Per the original workflow: For normalization, 1 million high-quality reads, each with a distinct molecular identifier, were randomly selected from each sample. Reads with shared molecular identifiers were discarded instead of being binned into consensus sequences. MiTCR, set to a Q25 quality threshold and the strictest error-elimination algorithm, was used for CDR3 identification, clonotype clustering and error correction. A nonparametric unseen species model using Euler transformation provided a lower-bound estimate of total TCR beta diversity. TCRdb reprocessing: public reads trimmed at Q25 with fastp, clones called with MiXCR, in-frame beta chains kept. Every distinct CDR3 protein forms one entry, paired with its most common genes and DNA. The V and J calls and clone size are TCRdb's, not the authors'. This sample holds about 930,000 distinct CDR3 sequences; 25% to 35% were observed only once. The top ten clonotypes cover roughly 10% of the sample.

These data also formed part of another study, on T cells of mothers and their children. The other study reports the following: Nine systemically healthy Caucasian individuals, comprising three mothers and their six children, were included as donors. cDNA synthesis consumed the entire amount of extracted RNA, loaded at approximately 1.5 ug RNA in each 15 ul reaction. Sample barcodes and 2-4 random nucleotides were added via the M1S primer in the second PCR. More than 9 million TCR beta CDR3 reads were obtained from each mother, and roughly 3.1 million reads were obtained from each child. Thymic selection shapes the output of TCR recombination in a similar way in related and unrelated pairs, and inherited differences have a minor effect. Related mother-child pairs always showed normalized repertoire overlap that was slightly higher than in unrelated mother-child pairs, though the difference was never significant. No persistent microchimeric T cell clones were detected, at a sensitivity of roughly 99 clones per million clonotypes. In the study, deep NGS was used to compare the TCR beta repertoires of mothers and children, and features distinguishing related mother-child pairs from unrelated individuals were sought. The mean age was around 42 +/- 4 years for the mothers and about 10 +/- 4 years for the children. After adapter ligation was performed with NEBNext reagents, the libraries were sequenced on an Illumina HiSeq 2000 with 100+100 nt paired-end reads. To prevent cross-contamination, the mother and child libraries were prepared a month apart and were sequenced in separate runs. Each donor had between about 500,000 and 2,100,000 distinct TCR beta clonotypes identified. Naive TCR beta clonotypes were estimated from low-frequency clonotypes matched to each donor's FACS-determined naive share, without sorting.

This clonotype was sampled from a middle-aged woman in good health. Sequenced sample: blood. The V and J genes are TRBV20-1 and TRBJ2-1, with 7 bases matching TRBD2. CDR3 sequence: CSARDSVRAGEHNGQFF. The nucleotides read TGCAGTGCTAGAGATAGTGTCCGCGCGGGGGAGCACAATGGGCAGTTCTTC.